This passage covers 8 T cell receptor beta chains from one sample sequenced in a study of blood T cell repertoires in COVID-19. Generated by immunoSEQ multiplex PCR, the TCRdb table keeps only in-frame clones and is missing some. The table lists about 81,000 clones, around 91% of them singletons. The specimen was peripheral blood. The origin of the receptors is a woman aged 50 to 65 in a cohort sampled during active COVID-19.

The chain joins TRBV6-1 to TRBJ1-6; 10 bases are shared with TRBD1. Germline assignment: CDR1 MNHNS and CDR2 SASEGT. The J segment lost 9 bases and the V segment lost 0 bases, leaving 5 bases of the junction unmatched. The length of the CDR3 is 16 residues. The CDR3 region is CASSEARGQGTSPLHF. CDR3 in DNA: TGTGCCAGCAGTGAAGCTAGGGGACAGGGGACTTCACCCCTCCACTTT.

The gene calls are TRBV3-1 (or the pseudogene TRBV3-2) and TRBJ2-5, with 11 bases lining up with TRBD2. CDR1 LGHDT and CDR2 YNNKEL come from the germline V gene (reference sequence). The trim removed 8 bases at V and 4 bases at J, leaving 6 bases unmatched. The CDR3 spans 14 residues. The CDR3 spells CASRLAGPRETQYF. CDR3 coding DNA: TGTGCCAGCCGACTAGCGGGGCCCCGAGAGACCCAGTACTTC.

This chain joins TRBV19 and TRBJ1-5; 7 bases fit TRBD1. The CDR3 has 14 residues. Germline CDR1 is LNHDA and CDR2 is SQIVND (reference sequence). J was trimmed by 5 bases and V by 10 bases; bases with no gene match: 11. This CDR3 is CAIRTTGDYQPQHF. The CDR3 DNA reads as TGTGCCATTCGAACTACAGGGGATTATCAGCCCCAGCATTTT.

The chain recombines TRBV7-9 with TRBJ2-7, with TRBD1 identical over 8 bases. Trimming cost V 1 base and J 1 base; bases outside gene matches: 3. Germline V CDR1 and CDR2: SEHNR, FQNEAQ (reference sequence). The CDR3 consists of 15 residues. The CDR3 region is CASSLDRGRSYEQYF. The CDR3 nucleotides are TGTGCCAGCAGCTTAGACAGGGGGAGGTCCTACGAGCAGTACTTC.

The chain has TRBV5-1 and TRBJ2-3; 7 nucleotides align to TRBD2. Trimming removed 4 bases from V and 2 bases from J; junction bases left unmatched: 7. The CDR3 contains 15 residues. Germline V gene lookup returns CDR1 SGHRS and CDR2 YFSETQ. The CDR3 DNA sequence: TGCGCCAGCAGCCCAGTGGGACTAACCACAGATACGCAGTATTTT. Translating gives CASSPVGLTTDTQYF.

The V gene is TRBV10-2, the J gene TRBJ2-1, with 9 nucleotides matching TRBD2. Losses at the gene ends were 5 bases for V and 5 bases for J; bases not matched to a gene: 4. The CDR3 has 14 amino acids. The V gene's germline CDR1 is WSHSY and CDR2 SAAADI. In DNA, the CDR3 is TGCGCCAGCAGTCTAATAGCGGGAGACAATGAGCAGTTCTTC. Translated: CASSLIAGDNEQFF.

As regards this clone: Germline is not matched at one junction end, which may reflect a read error. The rearrangement joins TRBV5-1 to TRBJ2-3; 7 positions match TRBD2. This CDR3 region has 16 residues. Germline V gene lookup returns CDR1 SGHRS and CDR2 YFSETQ. Here the CDR3 DNA reads TGCGCGAGCACCCCAAGCCGGGGGGTGGATGAAGATACGCAGTATTTT. Translating gives CASTPSRGVDEDTQYF.

In its sample, this clone was seen once. V is TRBV7-4 and J is TRBJ1-3, with TRBD1 identical over 7 bases. The CDR3 extends over 18 amino acids. The junction had 13 bases not matched to a gene; V was cut back by 5 bases and J by 0 bases. Germline CDR1 reads SGHVT; CDR2 reads SQSDAQ. CDR3 protein: CASSLPGGGIFSGNTIYF. In DNA form, the CDR3 reads TGTGCCAGCAGCCTCCCAGGAGGGGGCATATTCTCTGGAAACACCATATATTTT.